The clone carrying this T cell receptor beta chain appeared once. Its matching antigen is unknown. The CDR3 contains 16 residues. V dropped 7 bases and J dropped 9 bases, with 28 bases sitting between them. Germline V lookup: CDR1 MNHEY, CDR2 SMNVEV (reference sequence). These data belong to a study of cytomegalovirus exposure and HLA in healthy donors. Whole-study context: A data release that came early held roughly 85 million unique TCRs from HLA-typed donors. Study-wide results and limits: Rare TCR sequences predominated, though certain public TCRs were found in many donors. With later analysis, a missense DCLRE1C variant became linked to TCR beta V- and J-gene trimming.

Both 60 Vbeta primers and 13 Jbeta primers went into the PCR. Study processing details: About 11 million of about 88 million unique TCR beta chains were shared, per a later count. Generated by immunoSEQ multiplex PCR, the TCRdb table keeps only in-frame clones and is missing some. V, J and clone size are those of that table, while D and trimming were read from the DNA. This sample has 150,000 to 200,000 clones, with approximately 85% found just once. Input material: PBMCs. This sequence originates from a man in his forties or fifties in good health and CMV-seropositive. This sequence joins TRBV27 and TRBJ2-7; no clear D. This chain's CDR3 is CASIGLGQRPLRMQYF. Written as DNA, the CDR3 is TGTGCCAGCATTGGCCTTGGCCAACGTCCATTACGAATGCAGTACTTC.